Listed below are T cell receptor beta chains from one sample, sequenced in a study of control samples from healthy donors and cancer patients. Repertoires were generated with immunoSEQ multiplex PCR, while TCRdb's copy carries only in-frame clones and drops some. Of about 100,000 clones in the sample, 87% are singletons; the top ten hold more than 15%. The sample taken for sequencing was blood. The receptors shown here come from a woman aged 45-59 years in good health. CDR3s include the opening cysteine and the closing phenylalanine or tryptophan. The D gene is left open where the match is weak. Clone size is stated in some rows and not others, as once, few, many or a class when expanded.

CDR3nt | CDR3aa | j_gene | d_gene | v_gene | abundance
TGTGCTAGTGGTTCGACGTGGGCCTCCTATGGCTACACCTTC | CASGSTWASYGYTF | TRBJ1-2 | . | TRBV12-5 | once
TGTGCCAGCAGCGACAGGGGATCCCCCACAGATACGCAGTATTTT | CASSDRGSPTDTQYF | TRBJ2-3 | TRBD1 | TRBV3-1/TRBV3-2 | .
TGTGCCTGGACAGGCCCCGGGACGGAGACCTACGAGCAGTACTTC | CAWTGPGTETYEQYF | TRBJ2-7 | . | TRBV30 | .
TGCGCCAGCAGCTTGGACCCGAACACTGAAGCTTTCTTT | CASSLDPNTEAFF | TRBJ1-1 | . | TRBV5-1 | .
TGTGCCAGCAGTGATGGGGTGTCGGATGAAGCTTTCTTT | CASSDGVSDEAFF | TRBJ1-1 | . | TRBV6-4 | .
TGTGCCAGCAGGCAAGACAGGCAGAGCCGTGGCTACACCTTC | CASRQDRQSRGYTF | TRBJ1-2 | . | TRBV6-4 | .
TGTGCCAGCAGAAGGGACAGGGGCCCTCTCTACAATGAGCAGTTCTTC | CASRRDRGPLYNEQFF | TRBJ2-1 | TRBD1 | TRBV11-1 | .
TGTGCCAGCAGTCGAGAGGGGAACACTGAAGCTTTCTTT | CASSREGNTEAFF | TRBJ1-1 | . | TRBV6-4 | .
TGTGCCAGCAGCTTAAGCTCAGGGGCCTTTTCACCCCTCCACTTT | CASSLSSGAFSPLHF | TRBJ1-6 | . | TRBV7-9 | .
TGTGCCACCAGCAGAGACTTGGCGGGGGCGCAGTATTTT | CATSRDLAGAQYF | TRBJ2-3 | TRBD2 | TRBV15 | .
TGTGCCAGCTTTCCGGCGGACGGAAATTCACCCCTCCACTTT | CASFPADGNSPLHF | TRBJ1-6 | . | TRBV2 | .
TGTGCCATCGGGACAGGAGGCTATAATTCACCCCTCCACTTT | CAIGTGGYNSPLHF | TRBJ1-6 | TRBD1 | TRBV2 | .
TGCAGCGTCCCACCCGGATCAGGGGGCAGTGGCTACACCTTC | CSVPPGSGGSGYTF | TRBJ1-2 | TRBD1 | TRBV29-1 | .
TGTGCCAGTAGTATCGGTCAGGGCGGCCACGAGCAGTACTTC | CASSIGQGGHEQYF | TRBJ2-7 | . | TRBV19 | few
TGTGCCAGCAGCGTAGAGGGCACAGATACGCAGTATTTT | CASSVEGTDTQYF | TRBJ2-3 | . | TRBV9 | .
TGCGCCAGCAGCTACGGACAGGGTAATATTGGCTACGAGCAGTACTTC | CASSYGQGNIGYEQYF | TRBJ2-7 | TRBD1 | TRBV5-1 | .
TGTGCCAGTAGGGGAAACACTGAAGCTTTCTTT | CASRGNTEAFF | TRBJ1-1 | . | TRBV19 | .
TGTGCCAGCTCGTGGGATAGCTTGAACACCGGGGAGCTGTTTTTT | CASSWDSLNTGELFF | TRBJ2-2 | . | TRBV18 | once
TGTGCCAGCAGCTCCGACCGTGGGGATGAGCAGTTCTTC | CASSSDRGDEQFF | TRBJ2-1 | . | TRBV7-2 | .
TGTGCCAGCAGTTTAGCGTGGACGCAGTATTTT | CASSLAWTQYF | TRBJ2-3 | . | TRBV12-3/TRBV12-4 | .
TGTGCCAGTAGTTTTAGCGGGAGGGCCCCTGAGCAGTTCTTC | CASSFSGRAPEQFF | TRBJ2-1 | TRBD2 | TRBV19 | .
TGTGCCAGCAGTTACTCCGCGGGAGGTGAGCAGTTCTTC | CASSYSAGGEQFF | TRBJ2-1 | TRBD2 | TRBV6-5 | .
TGTGCCAGCAGCCAGACACCGGGACTAGCGTACCAAGGGGGTTACAATGAGCAGTTCTTC | CASSQTPGLAYQGGYNEQFF | TRBJ2-1 | TRBD2 | TRBV14 | .
TGTGCCAGCAGCCGACAGGGGGCGAACGGCTACACCTTC | CASSRQGANGYTF | TRBJ1-2 | TRBD1 | TRBV13 | .
TGTGCCAGCAGCCCGCAGGACTATTCAATCGGGGAGCTGTTTTTT | CASSPQDYSIGELFF | TRBJ2-2 | . | TRBV11-2 | .
TGTGCCAGTAGTATTGAACTTTGGACAGCCAGCCAGCCCCAGCATTTT | CASSIELWTASQPQHF | TRBJ1-5 | . | TRBV19 | .
TGCGCCAGCAGCTCCGGGCTAGCGGGTAGGCAGGCAGATACGCAGTATTTT | CASSSGLAGRQADTQYF | TRBJ2-3 | TRBD2 | TRBV5-1 | .
TGTGCCAGCAGCCCCCAACCCCCAGGACCCAATCAGCCCCAGCATTTT | CASSPQPPGPNQPQHF | TRBJ1-5 | . | TRBV14 | .
TGTGCCAGCAGCGGACAGAACTCTGGAAACACCATATATTTT | CASSGQNSGNTIYF | TRBJ1-3 | . | TRBV3-1/TRBV3-2 | .
TGTGCCAGCAGCCCAAGGTGCGGGGTCACCGGGGAGCTGTTTTTT | CASSPRCGVTGELFF | TRBJ2-2 | . | TRBV5-7 | medium-sized
TGTGCTAGTGGTTTGGCATACTACGAGCAGTACTTC | CASGLAYYEQYF | TRBJ2-7 | . | TRBV12-5 | .
TGTGCCAGCAGCCGAGGACTAGCGGGGGGGGATGAGCAGTTCTTC | CASSRGLAGGDEQFF | TRBJ2-1 | TRBD2 | TRBV7-7 | .
TGTGCCAGCTCACCGAGGGGATGGGTTAGTGAAAAACTGTTTTTT | CASSPRGWVSEKLFF | TRBJ1-4 | . | TRBV18 | .